These 14 T cell receptor beta chains were all obtained from the same sample, sequenced in a study of cytomegalovirus exposure and HLA in healthy donors. Vbeta (60) and Jbeta (13) primers were used in the PCR. Generated by immunoSEQ multiplex PCR, the TCRdb table keeps only in-frame clones and is missing some. The table has 160,000 or so clones, about three quarters seen once. Material: PBMCs. The receptors originated from a woman between 35 and 50 years old in good health and CMV-seropositive.

J is TRBJ2-7 and V is TRBV7-2, with D tentatively TRBD2 (5 bases). The CDR3 extends over 14 amino acids. Germline V CDR1 and CDR2: SGHTA, FQGNSA. Trimming removed 3 bases from V and 1 base from J, with 10 bases in between. In DNA form, the CDR3 reads TGTGCCAGCAGCTTGTTCGGGGAATCCTACGAGCAGTACTTC. Amino acids: CASSLFGESYEQYF.

The chain recombines TRBV9 with TRBJ1-3; tentatively, D is TRBD1 (5 bases). The CDR3 runs to 14 residues. Trimming cost V 0 bases and J 6 bases, with 10 bases left between them. Germline-derived CDR1 and CDR2 are SGDLS and YYNGEE. For the CDR3, the DNA is TGTGCCAGCAGCGTAGGCGGGGGAGTAAACACCATATATTTT. Amino acids: CASSVGGGVNTIYF.

Details on this clone: The sample contains more than one DNA sequence encoding this CDR3. The V gene is TRBV5-1, the J gene TRBJ1-1; 8 positions agree with TRBD1. Germline trimming cut 4 bases from V and 3 bases from J; bases unmatched to any gene: 5. CDR3 length: 14 residues. Germline V CDR1 and CDR2: SGHRS, YFSETQ. The CDR3 here is CASSLAGGYTEAFF. CDR3 coding DNA: TGCGCCAGCAGCCTTGCAGGGGGCTACACTGAAGCTTTCTTT.

This clone was counted a few times. The chain recombines TRBV10-3 with TRBJ2-1, with D possibly being TRBD2 (6 bases). This CDR3 has 16 amino acids. Per the germline V gene, CDR1 is ENHRY and CDR2 is SYGVKD. Trimming took off 3 bases at V and 6 bases at J, with 18 bases between the two ends. The CDR3 region is CAISERRTSSVNEQFF. The DNA of the CDR3 is TGTGCCATCAGTGAACGACGAACCTCTAGCGTCAATGAGCAGTTCTTC.

There are a few counts of this clone. J is TRBJ2-7 and V is TRBV27; D is undetermined. CDR1 is MNHEY and CDR2 is SMNVEV in the germline V gene (reference sequence). CDR3 length: 16 amino acids. Trimming took 6 bases from V and 4 from J, leaving 22 bases between them. CDR3 nucleotides: TGTGCCAGCAGACCGGCACGGTTAACGCAGGATTACGAGCAGTACTTC. Its translation is CASRPARLTQDYEQYF.

The chain recombines TRBV6-5 with TRBJ2-7; 8 bases map to TRBD1. V lost 2 bases, J lost 6 bases, and 12 bases stayed unmatched. Germline CDR1 is MNHEY and CDR2 is SVGAGI. CDR3 length: 16 amino acids. The CDR3 spells CASSYQPQGALGEQYF. In DNA form, the CDR3 reads TGTGCCAGCAGTTACCAACCGCAGGGGGCCTTAGGCGAGCAGTACTTC.

This clone was observed at least ten times. The chain carries TRBV10-3 and TRBJ2-1; D is possibly TRBD1 (5 bases). The CDR3 is made up of 12 amino acids. CDR1 ENHRY and CDR2 SYGVKD come from the germline V gene. V was trimmed by 6 bases and J by 4 bases, leaving 7 bases between them. Written as DNA, the CDR3 is TGTGCCATCAGAGGGGATTACAATGAGCAGTTCTTC. Its translation: CAIRGDYNEQFF.

The chain has TRBV5-1 and TRBJ1-2; 7 nucleotides agree with TRBD1. The CDR3 is 15 amino acids. The J segment lost 5 bases and the V segment lost 4 bases, leaving 11 bases of the junction unmatched. CDR1 and CDR2 (germline): SGHRS, YFSETQ. The CDR3 DNA reads TGCGCCAGCAGCCTCGGGACAGCTGAAAATTATGGCTACACCTTC. Encoded protein: CASSLGTAENYGYTF. Full variable domain (remainder filled in from reference TRBV5-1 and TRBJ1-2): KAGVTQTPRYLIKTRGQQVTLSCSPISGHRSVSWYQQTPGQGLQFLFEYFSETQRNKGNFPGRFSGRQFSNSRSEMNVSTLELGDSALYLCASSLGTAENYGYTFGSGTRLTVV.

The chain employs TRBV21-1 and TRBJ2-7; the table's D call, TRBD2, was not checked against the DNA. TRBV21-1 is designated a pseudogene. This CDR3 contains 13 residues. The DNA of the CDR3 is TGTGCCAGCACCTCCGGGTCCACCTACGAGCAGTACTTC. Its translation: CASTSGSTYEQYF.

This clone showed up just once. The V call is TRBV30, the J call TRBJ1-2; 7 nucleotides align to TRBD1. V dropped 1 base and J dropped 10; count of bases not matched to a gene: 6. The CDR3 length is 12 residues. Per germline, CDR1 GTSNPN and CDR2 SVGIG (reference sequence). The CDR3 bases are TGTGCCTGGAGTGCAGGGGGGCTACTCTACACCTTC. Residues: CAWSAGGLLYTF.

The chain couples TRBV2 to TRBJ2-6, with D perhaps matching TRBD1 (5 bases). The CDR3 is 13 amino acids. The germline CDR1 and CDR2 sequences are SNHLY and FYNNEI. With 11 bases removed from V and 3 bases from J, the gap between germline ends came to 11 bases. The CDR3 loop reads CAGGRGGANVLTF. The CDR3 coding sequence is TGTGCCGGTGGAAGGGGTGGGGCCAACGTCCTGACTTTC.

The rearrangement links TRBV11-2 to TRBJ2-5, with TRBD1 matching 7 bases. CDR3 length: 14 residues. After removal of 1 base from V and 2 bases from J, the junction contained 1 base not matched to a gene. Germline CDR1 and CDR2: SGHAT and FQNNGV. The CDR3 sequence is CASSLVQGQETQYF. CDR3 coding DNA: TGTGCCAGCAGCTTAGTACAGGGGCAAGAGACCCAGTACTTC.

The CDR3 sequence is CASSPWGGYGYTF. The CDR3 DNA sequence: TGTGCCAGCAGCCCCTGGGGGGGTTATGGCTACACCTTC. The gene calls are TRBV6-6 and TRBJ1-2; tentative D call: TRBD1 (5 bases). V was shortened by 6 bases and J by 5 bases, with 13 bases between the two germline ends. CDR3 length: 13 residues. Looked up from germline, CDR1 is MNHNY and CDR2 is SVGAGI (reference sequence).

In regard to this clone: A junction boundary mismatches the germline segment, possibly from a read error. This chain's CDR3 is CAISVSGAPLHF. For the CDR3, the DNA is TGTGCCATCAGTGTATCAGGGGCACCCCTCCACTTT. The rearrangement joins TRBV6-5 to TRBJ1-6, with a tentative D call TRBD1 (6 bases). Germline V gene lookup returns CDR1 MNHEY and CDR2 SVGAGI. The CDR3 loop spans 12 amino acids.